One sample yielded the 24 T cell receptor beta chains listed below, sequenced in a study of T cell repertoires in cytomegalovirus infection. TCRdb re-called the reads with MiXCR, one entry per CDR3 protein. The table shows approximately 500,000 distinct CDR3 sequences, with about 11% occurring only once. Sample: PBMCs. The receptors shown here come from a human donor in good health (CMV status not recorded). Some clones in this sample may be carry-over from other donors' samples.

The chain links TRBV11-2 to TRBJ1-4; D is undetermined. The germline gives CDR1 SGHAT, CDR2 FQNNGV. The V end lost 0 bases, the J end lost 8 bases, and 10 bases lay between the germline ends. CDR3 size: 14 residues. DNA of the CDR3: TGTGCCAGCAGCTTAGAGGCCTCCGGAGAAAAACTGTTTTTT. This gives the protein CASSLEASGEKLFF.

This clonotype was seen ten or more times. The chain joins TRBV7-8 to TRBJ2-3; 15 bases map to TRBD2. The length of the CDR3 is 16 residues. With 4 bases clipped from V and 6 bases from J, the junction kept 5 bases outside the gene matches. Germline loops: CDR1 SGHVS, CDR2 FQNEAQ. The CDR3 spells CASSSPGLAGGDTQYF. CDR3 DNA sequence: TGTGCCAGCAGCTCGCCCGGACTAGCGGGAGGGGATACGCAGTATTTT.

This clonotype appeared many times. J is TRBJ1-2 and V is TRBV4-1; TRBD1 might be the D (6 bases). Germline lookup yields CDR1 MGHRA and CDR2 YSYEKL. The CDR3 loop spans 15 amino acids. V gave up 5 bases and J gave up 0 bases, with 13 bases separating them. CDR3 sequence reads: CASSARDTANYGYTF. DNA of the CDR3: TGCGCCAGCAGCGCTAGGGACACAGCTAACTATGGCTACACCTTC.

This clonotype came up many times. The chain couples TRBV6-2 or TRBV6-3 to TRBJ2-3, with a weak D call TRBD1 (5 bases). The ends were cut back, 7 bases at V and 0 bases at J, with 11 bases in the middle. From germline, CDR1 is MNHEY and CDR2 SVGEGT. The CDR3 is 14 residues long. CDR3 bases: TGTGCCAGCACTAGACAGTCTAGCACAGATACGCAGTATTTT. Amino acid sequence: CASTRQSSTDTQYF.

In its sample, this clonotype was seen many times. This chain uses TRBV3-1 with TRBJ2-7; 7 nucleotides match TRBD1. V was clipped by 1 base and J by 5 bases; unmatched bases: 5. This CDR3 comprises 14 residues. Germline CDR1 reads LGHDT; CDR2 reads YNNKEL (reference sequence). In nucleotides, the CDR3 is TGTGCCAGCAGCCAAGGACAGGGCAGCAACGAGCAGTACTTC. Encoded protein: CASSQGQGSNEQYF.

Remarks on this clonotype: This clone may be a read error of a much larger clone one base away. This chain joins TRBV5-1 and TRBJ2-1, with D hard to call. The V gene's germline CDR1 is SGHRS and CDR2 YFSETQ. The CDR3 loop spans 15 amino acids. Deletions cut 4 bases from V and 9 bases from J, with 20 bases between. The CDR3 coding sequence is TGCGCCAGCAGCCCCAGGAAAGGGCCAGTAACTGAGCAGTTCTTC. Protein: CASSPRKGPVTEQFF.

The rearrangement joins TRBV29-1 to TRBJ1-5; D is ambiguous. From germline, CDR1 is SQVTM and CDR2 ANQGSEA. CDR3 length: 13 amino acids. Trimming shortened V by 3 bases and J by 3 bases, and 9 bases separated the two germline ends. CDR3 protein: CSVDKGFNQPQHF. CDR3 sequence (DNA): TGCAGCGTTGATAAGGGATTCAATCAGCCCCAGCATTTT.

This clonotype was counted many times. V is TRBV7-9 and J is TRBJ2-2; D is tentatively TRBD1 or TRBD2 (6 bases each). CDR3 size: 16 residues. Trimming cost V 6 bases and J 1 base, with 15 bases left between them. Per germline, CDR1 SEHNR and CDR2 FQNEAQ (reference sequence). CDR3 loop: CASSKSGAQNTGELFF. The CDR3 nucleotides are TGTGCCAGCAGTAAATCGGGGGCACAGAACACCGGGGAGCTGTTTTTT.

This clonotype was counted at least ten times. The chain couples TRBV27 to TRBJ2-7, with a weak D call TRBD2 (6 bases). Per germline, CDR1 MNHEY and CDR2 SMNVEV (reference sequence). The CDR3 covers 15 residues. V lost 5 bases to trimming and J lost 7 bases, with 21 bases between them. For the CDR3, the DNA is TGTGCCAGCAGTCCCACCGAGACCCCCGCGGGGGAGCAGTACTTC. Translated: CASSPTETPAGEQYF.

The gene calls are TRBV29-1 and TRBJ2-5; 13 bases agree with TRBD2. Germline V gene lookup returns CDR1 SQVTM and CDR2 ANQGSEA. The ends lost 6 bases at V and 5 bases at J; junction bases unmatched: 6. CDR3 length: 14 amino acids. In DNA form, the CDR3 reads TGCAGCGTGAAACTAGCGGGGGGGCCCGAGACCCAGTACTTC. Amino acids: CSVKLAGGPETQYF. Full variable domain (outside the CDR3, taken from reference TRBV29-1 and TRBJ2-5): SAVISQKPSRDICQRGTSLTIQCQVDSQVTMMFWYRQQPGQSLTLIATANQGSEATYESGFVIDKFPISRPNLTFSTLTVSNMSPEDSSIYLCSVKLAGGPETQYFGPGTRLLVL.

This clonotype was detected a few times. This sequence joins TRBV15 and TRBJ2-1; D remains ambiguous. The CDR3 contains 15 residues. V dropped 1 base and J dropped 2 bases, with 9 bases sitting between them. Germline V gene data show CDR1 as LNHNV and CDR2 as YYDKDF (reference sequence). The CDR3 spells CATSRGGAAYNEQFF. CDR3 coding DNA: TGTGCCACCAGCAGAGGTGGTGCAGCCTACAATGAGCAGTTCTTC.

This clonotype was recorded at least ten times. The rearrangement uses TRBV14 and TRBJ2-7, with D possibly matching TRBD1 (5 bases). The CDR3 is made up of 14 amino acids. V shed 1 base and J shed 3 bases, with 10 bases lying between them. Germline V gives CDR1 SGHDN, CDR2 FVKESK. The CDR3 DNA reads TGTGCCAGCAGCCAAGGGACGGACAACTACGAGCAGTACTTC. This encodes CASSQGTDNYEQYF.

The table lists this clonotype with many counts. The V and J genes are TRBV12-3 or TRBV12-4 and TRBJ2-2, with a possible D match to TRBD2 (6 bases). The CDR3 contains 15 residues. Between the trimmed V and J ends, which lost 6 bases and 2 bases, there was a span of 13 bases. The DNA of the CDR3 is TGTGCCAGCAGCATAGCGGAACTAAACACCGGGGAGCTGTTTTTT. Translated, it gives CASSIAELNTGELFF.

This clonotype appeared a few times. This chain uses TRBV2 with TRBJ1-2; D is possibly TRBD1 (5 bases). The CDR3 contains 13 residues. Germline values: CDR1 SNHLY, CDR2 FYNNEI. The V end lost 3 bases, the J end lost 4 bases, and 9 bases lay between the germline ends. CDR3 sequence (DNA): TGTGCCAGCAGTGATGGGGCGATCTATGGCTACACCTTC. Its translation: CASSDGAIYGYTF.

This sequence joins TRBV24-1 and TRBJ2-7, with TRBD1 matching over 7 bases. Germline V gene lookup returns CDR1 KGHDR and CDR2 SFDVKD. This CDR3 comprises 13 residues. The V and J ends lost 2 bases and 6 bases, in that order; junction bases with no gene match: 3. The CDR3: CATSDYRGLEQYF. As DNA, the CDR3 is TGTGCCACCAGTGATTACAGGGGCCTCGAGCAGTACTTC.

There are many counts of this clonotype. The rearrangement links TRBV12-3 or TRBV12-4 to TRBJ2-1; 8 bases agree with TRBD1. CDR3 length: 14 amino acids. V was pared by 2 bases and J by 6 bases, with 3 bases of the junction left unmatched. The DNA of the CDR3 is TGTGCCAGCAGTTTACGGCAGGGGGCCAATGAGCAGTTCTTC. It yields the protein CASSLRQGANEQFF.

The sample holds a few counts of this clonotype. V gene TRBV2 combines with J gene TRBJ2-1, with D tentatively TRBD1 (6 bases). V was clipped by 7 bases and J by 8 bases, with 18 bases between them. The CDR3 is made up of 14 amino acids. The germline V gene has CDR1 SNHLY and CDR2 FYNNEI. CDR3 sequence (DNA): TGTGCCAGCACTCCCCAGGGGAGTTGGGATGAGCAGTTCTTC. This encodes CASTPQGSWDEQFF. Full variable domain (outside the CDR3, taken from reference TRBV2 and TRBJ2-1): EPEVTQTPSHQVTQMGQEVILRCVPISNHLYFYWYRQILGQKVEFLVSFYNNEISEKSEIFDDQFSVERPDGSNFTLKIRSTKLEDSAMYFCASTPQGSWDEQFFGPGTRLTVL.

This clonotype was observed at least ten times. One end of the junction is discordant with germline, which a read error may explain. The chain uses TRBV28 and TRBJ2-2; the match to TRBD1 covers 7 bases. This CDR3 contains 14 residues. CDR1 is MDHEN, CDR2 SYDVKM, per germline. Written as DNA, the CDR3 is TGTGCCGGCAGGAGACAGGGACAAACCGGGGAGCTGTTTTTT. It encodes CAGRRQGQTGELFF.

At least ten counts were recorded for this clonotype. V is TRBV28 and J is TRBJ2-3, with a tentative D call TRBD1 (6 bases). Germline assignment: CDR1 MDHEN and CDR2 SYDVKM. V was shortened by 3 bases and J by 6 bases, with 28 bases between the two germline ends. CDR3 length: 19 residues. The CDR3 DNA sequence: TGTGCCAGCAGTTTCCTAAGGGGGATCCGGGCCTCATCACTGGATACGCAGTATTTT. This encodes CASSFLRGIRASSLDTQYF.

This clonotype was counted ten times or more. Here the CDR3 DNA reads TGTGCCAGCAGCTCCTCGGCGGGGGCCGGAGATACGCAGTATTTT. Its translation: CASSSSAGAGDTQYF. V and J are TRBV5-6 and TRBJ2-3; a weak D match, TRBD2 (7 bases). V was pared by 3 bases and J by 5 bases, with 16 bases between. CDR1 is SGHDT, CDR2 YYEEEE, per germline. The CDR3 consists of 15 residues.

This clonotype was picked up a small number of times. V and J are TRBV28 and TRBJ2-1; maybe TRBD1 (5 bases). Looked up from germline, CDR1 is MDHEN and CDR2 is SYDVKM. The germline V and J ends were trimmed by 2 bases and 8 bases, with 13 bases remaining between them. The CDR3 is made up of 14 amino acids. The DNA of the CDR3 is TGTGCCAGCAGTTTAACAAGCCAGGGCGATGAGCAGTTCTTC. This gives the protein CASSLTSQGDEQFF.

A few counts support this clonotype. This rearrangement joins TRBV18 to TRBJ2-7; D is undetermined. Germline-derived CDR1 and CDR2 are KGHSH and LQKENI. CDR3 size: 11 residues. Deletions cut 2 bases from V and 5 bases from J, with 4 bases between. CDR3 DNA sequence: TGTGCCAGCTCACCAAAGAACGAGCAGTACTTC. Protein sequence: CASSPKNEQYF.

This clonotype showed up many times. In DNA, the CDR3 is TGTGCCAGCGCAGGACTCGGGATTGATTCACCCCTCCACTTT. This sequence encodes CASAGLGIDSPLHF. V gene TRBV2 combines with J gene TRBJ1-6; D unclear. CDR1 SNHLY and CDR2 FYNNEI come from the germline V gene. This CDR3 comprises 14 residues. V lost 8 bases, J lost 8 bases, and 16 bases lay in between.

This clonotype appeared many times. The chain links TRBV7-9 to TRBJ1-1; D remains unclear. Germline CDR1 and CDR2: SEHNR and FQNEAQ (reference sequence). CDR3 size: 17 residues. Trimming removed 1 base from V and 4 bases from J, with 19 bases in between. CDR3 in DNA: TGTGCCAGCAGCTTAGGTTACGTCGGGGAAAGTGGCACTGAAGCTTTCTTT. It encodes CASSLGYVGESGTEAFF.